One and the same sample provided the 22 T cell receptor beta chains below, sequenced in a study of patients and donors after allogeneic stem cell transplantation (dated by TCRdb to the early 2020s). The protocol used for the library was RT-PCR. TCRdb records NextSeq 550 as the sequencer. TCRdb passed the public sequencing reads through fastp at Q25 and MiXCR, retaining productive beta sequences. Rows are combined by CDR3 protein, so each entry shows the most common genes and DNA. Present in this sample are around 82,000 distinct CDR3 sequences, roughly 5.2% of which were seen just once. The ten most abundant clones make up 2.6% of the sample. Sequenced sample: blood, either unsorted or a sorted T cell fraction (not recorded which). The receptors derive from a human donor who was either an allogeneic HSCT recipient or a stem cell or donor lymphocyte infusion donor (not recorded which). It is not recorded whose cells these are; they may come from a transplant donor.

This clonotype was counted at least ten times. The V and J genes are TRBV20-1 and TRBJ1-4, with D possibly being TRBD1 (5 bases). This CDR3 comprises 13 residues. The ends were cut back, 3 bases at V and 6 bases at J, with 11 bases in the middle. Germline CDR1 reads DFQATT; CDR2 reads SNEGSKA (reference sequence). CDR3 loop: CSASGGTHEKLFF. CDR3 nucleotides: TGCAGTGCTAGCGGGGGTACGCATGAAAAACTGTTTTTT.

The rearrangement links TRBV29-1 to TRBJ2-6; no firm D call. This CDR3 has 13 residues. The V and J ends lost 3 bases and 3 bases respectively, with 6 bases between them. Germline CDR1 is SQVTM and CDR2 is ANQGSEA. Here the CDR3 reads CSVEGIGANVLTF. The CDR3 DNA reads TGCAGCGTTGAGGGGATTGGGGCCAACGTCCTGACTTTC.

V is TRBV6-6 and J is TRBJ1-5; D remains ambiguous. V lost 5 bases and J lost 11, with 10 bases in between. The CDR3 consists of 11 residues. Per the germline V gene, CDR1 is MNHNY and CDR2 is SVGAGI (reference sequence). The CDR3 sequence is CASSTPGAQHF. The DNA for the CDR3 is TGTGCCAGCAGTACCCCCGGCGCCCAGCATTTT.

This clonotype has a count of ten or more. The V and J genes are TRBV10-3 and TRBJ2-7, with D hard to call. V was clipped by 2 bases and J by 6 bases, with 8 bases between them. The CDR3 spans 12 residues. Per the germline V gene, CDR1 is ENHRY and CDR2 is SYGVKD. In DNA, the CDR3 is TGTGCCATCAGTGAGAGGGCAGTCGAGCAGTACTTC. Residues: CAISERAVEQYF.

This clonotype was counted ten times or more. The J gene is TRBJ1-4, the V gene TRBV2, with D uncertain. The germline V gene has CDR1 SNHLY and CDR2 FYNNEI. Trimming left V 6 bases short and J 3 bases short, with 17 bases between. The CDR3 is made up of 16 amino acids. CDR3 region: CASSQLPIAANEKLFF. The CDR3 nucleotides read TGTGCCAGCAGCCAACTTCCGATAGCCGCTAATGAAAAACTGTTTTTT.

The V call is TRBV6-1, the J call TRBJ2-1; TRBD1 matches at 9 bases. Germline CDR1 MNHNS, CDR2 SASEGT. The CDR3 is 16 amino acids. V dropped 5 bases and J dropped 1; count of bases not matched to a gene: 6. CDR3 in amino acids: CASSQQGAGSYNEQFF. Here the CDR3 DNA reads TGTGCCAGCAGTCAACAGGGGGCTGGTTCCTACAATGAGCAGTTCTTC.

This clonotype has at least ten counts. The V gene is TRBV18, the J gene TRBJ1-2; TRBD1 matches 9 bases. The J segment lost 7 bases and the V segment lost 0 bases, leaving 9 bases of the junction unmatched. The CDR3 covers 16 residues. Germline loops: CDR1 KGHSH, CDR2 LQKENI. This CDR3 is CASSPPGQGMLGGYTF. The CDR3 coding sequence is TGTGCCAGCTCACCACCCGGACAGGGGATGTTAGGTGGCTACACCTTC.

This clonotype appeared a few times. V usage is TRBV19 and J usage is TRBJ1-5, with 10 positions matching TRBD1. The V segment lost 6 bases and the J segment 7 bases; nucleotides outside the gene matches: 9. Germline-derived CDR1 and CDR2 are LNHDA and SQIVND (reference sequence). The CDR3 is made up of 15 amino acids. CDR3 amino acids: CASSETGGARQPQHF. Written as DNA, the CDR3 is TGTGCCAGTAGCGAGACAGGGGGCGCGAGGCAGCCCCAGCATTTT.

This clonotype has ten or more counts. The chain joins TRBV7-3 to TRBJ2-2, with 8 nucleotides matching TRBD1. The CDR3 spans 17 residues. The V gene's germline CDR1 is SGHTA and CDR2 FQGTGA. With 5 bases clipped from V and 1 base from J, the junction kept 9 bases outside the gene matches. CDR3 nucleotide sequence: TGTGCCAGCAGCGCTAAAGCGACAGGGGTGAACACCGGGGAGCTGTTTTTT. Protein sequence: CASSAKATGVNTGELFF.

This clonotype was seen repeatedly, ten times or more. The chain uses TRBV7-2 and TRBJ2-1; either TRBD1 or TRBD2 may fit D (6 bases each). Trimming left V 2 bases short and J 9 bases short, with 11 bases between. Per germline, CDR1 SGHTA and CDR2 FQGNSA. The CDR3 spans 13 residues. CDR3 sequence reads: CASSLWGAGEQFF. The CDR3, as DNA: TGTGCCAGCAGCTTATGGGGGGCCGGTGAGCAGTTCTTC.

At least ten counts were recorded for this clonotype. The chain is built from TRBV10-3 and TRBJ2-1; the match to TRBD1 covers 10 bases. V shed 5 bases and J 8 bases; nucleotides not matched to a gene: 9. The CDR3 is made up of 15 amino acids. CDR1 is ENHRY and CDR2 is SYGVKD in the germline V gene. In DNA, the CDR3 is TGTGCCATCAGTACCGGGACAGGGGAGTTGGATGAGCAGTTCTTC. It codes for CAISTGTGELDEQFF.

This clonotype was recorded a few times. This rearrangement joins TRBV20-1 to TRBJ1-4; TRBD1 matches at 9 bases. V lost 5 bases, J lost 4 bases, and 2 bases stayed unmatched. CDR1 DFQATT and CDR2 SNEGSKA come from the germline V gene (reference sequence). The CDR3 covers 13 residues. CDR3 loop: CSAAGQGNEKLFF. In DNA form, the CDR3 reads TGCAGTGCTGCGGGACAGGGTAATGAAAAACTGTTTTTT.

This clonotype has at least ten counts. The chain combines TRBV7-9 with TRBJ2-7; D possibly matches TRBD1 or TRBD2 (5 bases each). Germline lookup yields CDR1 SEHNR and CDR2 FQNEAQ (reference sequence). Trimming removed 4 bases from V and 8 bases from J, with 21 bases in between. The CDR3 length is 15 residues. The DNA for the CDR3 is TGTGCCAGCAGCTCCATGAGGGGACCTCCGGTCAAGCAGTACTTC. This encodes CASSSMRGPPVKQYF.

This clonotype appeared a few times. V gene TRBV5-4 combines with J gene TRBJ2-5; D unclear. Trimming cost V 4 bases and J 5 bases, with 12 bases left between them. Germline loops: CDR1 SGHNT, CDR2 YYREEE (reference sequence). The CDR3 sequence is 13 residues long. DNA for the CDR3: TGTGCCAGCAGCCCGGAGCTGCGGGAGACCCAGTACTTC. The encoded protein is CASSPELRETQYF.

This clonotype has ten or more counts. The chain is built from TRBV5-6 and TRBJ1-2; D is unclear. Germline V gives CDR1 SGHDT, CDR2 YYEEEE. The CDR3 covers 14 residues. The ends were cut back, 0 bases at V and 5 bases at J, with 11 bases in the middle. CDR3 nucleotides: TGTGCCAGCAGCTTGGAGAGGTCTTCGTATGGCTACACCTTC. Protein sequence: CASSLERSSYGYTF.

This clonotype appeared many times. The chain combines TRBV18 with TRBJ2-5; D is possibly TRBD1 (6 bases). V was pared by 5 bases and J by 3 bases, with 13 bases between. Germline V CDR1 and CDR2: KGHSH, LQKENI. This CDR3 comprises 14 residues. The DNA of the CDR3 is TGTGCCAGCTCATTCATTCGACAGGAAGAGACCCAGTACTTC. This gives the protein CASSFIRQEETQYF.

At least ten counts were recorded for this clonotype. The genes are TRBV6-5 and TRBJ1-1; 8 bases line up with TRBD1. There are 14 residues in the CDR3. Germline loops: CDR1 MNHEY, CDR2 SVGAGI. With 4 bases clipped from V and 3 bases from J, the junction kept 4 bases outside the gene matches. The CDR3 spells CASSSDRGHTEAFF. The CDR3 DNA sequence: TGTGCCAGCAGTTCCGACAGGGGTCACACTGAAGCTTTCTTT.

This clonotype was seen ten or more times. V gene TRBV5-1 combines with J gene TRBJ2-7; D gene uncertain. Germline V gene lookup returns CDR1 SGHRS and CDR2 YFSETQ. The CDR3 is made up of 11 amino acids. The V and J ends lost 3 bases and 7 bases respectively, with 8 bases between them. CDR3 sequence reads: CASSSFEEQYF. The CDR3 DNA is TGCGCCAGCAGCTCATTTGAGGAGCAGTACTTC. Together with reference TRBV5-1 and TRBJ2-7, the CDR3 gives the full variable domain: KAGVTQTPRYLIKTRGQQVTLSCSPISGHRSVSWYQQTPGQGLQFLFEYFSETQRNKGNFPGRFSGRQFSNSRSEMNVSTLELGDSALYLCASSSFEEQYFGPGTRLTVT.

The CDR3 DNA reads TGTGCCAGCAGCCCCACCGACAGGGGAAGCAATCAGCCCCAGCATTTT. It codes for CASSPTDRGSNQPQHF. The chain links TRBV6-1 to TRBJ1-5, with 8 nucleotides matching TRBD1. The CDR3 covers 16 residues. V lost 6 bases and J lost 1; bases outside the gene matches: 8. Germline lookup yields CDR1 MNHNS and CDR2 SASEGT.

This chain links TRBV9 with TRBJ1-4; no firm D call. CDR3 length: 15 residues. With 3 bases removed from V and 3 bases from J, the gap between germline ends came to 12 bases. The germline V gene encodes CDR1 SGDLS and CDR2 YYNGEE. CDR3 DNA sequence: TGTGCCAGCAGCGCGGCGAGGGAGGCTAATGAAAAACTGTTTTTT. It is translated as CASSAAREANEKLFF.

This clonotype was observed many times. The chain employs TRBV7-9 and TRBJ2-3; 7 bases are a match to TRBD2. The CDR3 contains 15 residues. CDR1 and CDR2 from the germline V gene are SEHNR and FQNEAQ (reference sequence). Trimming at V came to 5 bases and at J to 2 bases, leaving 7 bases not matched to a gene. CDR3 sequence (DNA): TGTGCCAGCAGCCCCCGAGCGGGGCTCACAGATACGCAGTATTTT. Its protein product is CASSPRAGLTDTQYF.

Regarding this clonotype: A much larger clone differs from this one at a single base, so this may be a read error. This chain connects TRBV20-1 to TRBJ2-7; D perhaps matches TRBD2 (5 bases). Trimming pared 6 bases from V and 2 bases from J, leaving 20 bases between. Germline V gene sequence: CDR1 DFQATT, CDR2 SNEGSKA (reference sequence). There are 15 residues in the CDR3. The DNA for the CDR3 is TGCAGTGCGAGCGGCGGGCAGGCGAGCCCCTACGAGCAGTACTTC. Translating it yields CSASGGQASPYEQYF.